This T cell receptor beta chain was retrieved from a study of control samples from healthy donors and cancer patients. Sequenced by immunoSEQ multiplex PCR; TCRdb stores in-frame clones only, minus some. Of about 130,000 clones in the sample, 92% were seen once. Germline V gene data show CDR1 as LNHDA and CDR2 as SQIVND (reference sequence). This CDR3 is built from 14 residues. The ends were cut back, 6 bases at V and 0 bases at J, with 9 bases in the middle. This TCR derives from a woman aged 45 to 65 in good health. The specimen sequenced was blood. The chain couples TRBV19 to TRBJ2-1; D might be TRBD2 (6 bases). CDR3: CASRDGSSYNEQFF. The CDR3 DNA follows: TGTGCCAGTAGGGACGGGAGCTCCTACAATGAGCAGTTCTTC.